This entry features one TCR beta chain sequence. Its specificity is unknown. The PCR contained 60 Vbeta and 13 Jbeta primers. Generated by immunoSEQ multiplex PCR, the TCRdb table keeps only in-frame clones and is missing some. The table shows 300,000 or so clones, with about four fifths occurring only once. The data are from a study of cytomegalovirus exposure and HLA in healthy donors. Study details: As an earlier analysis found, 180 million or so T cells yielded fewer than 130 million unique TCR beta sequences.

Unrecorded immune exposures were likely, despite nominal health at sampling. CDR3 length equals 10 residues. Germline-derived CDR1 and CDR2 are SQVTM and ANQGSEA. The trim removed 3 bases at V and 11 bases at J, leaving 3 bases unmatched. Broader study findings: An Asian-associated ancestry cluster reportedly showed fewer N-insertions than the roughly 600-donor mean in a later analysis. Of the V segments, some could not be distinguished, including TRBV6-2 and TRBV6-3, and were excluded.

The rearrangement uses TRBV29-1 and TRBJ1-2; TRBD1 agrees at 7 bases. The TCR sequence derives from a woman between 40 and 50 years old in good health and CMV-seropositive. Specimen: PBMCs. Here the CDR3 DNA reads TGCAGCGTTGACAGGGGGAAGTACACCTTC. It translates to CSVDRGKYTF.